The next 24 T cell receptor beta chains were all read from a single sample in a study of blood T cell repertoires in COVID-19 (TCRdb year 2020). Library prep was done by the immunoSEQ multiplex PCR assay. TCRdb obtained this table from immuneACCESS and retained in-frame rearrangements with V and J assigned. These tables miss some clones; where compared with another copy, unresolved V genes account for less than half of the shortfall, and the remainder is unexplained. The sample table holds around 380,000 clones, of which 87% were seen once. 1.3% of the sample is taken by the ten largest. Sequencing was performed on PBMCs or T cells enriched from blood (not recorded which). These receptors were collected from a man in his thirties or forties who had recovered from COVID-19.

J is TRBJ1-1 and V is TRBV28, with TRBD1 matching over 7 bases. The CDR3 totals 14 residues. Per germline, CDR1 MDHEN and CDR2 SYDVKM. Losses at the gene ends were 5 bases for V and 5 bases for J; bases not matched to a gene: 8. The CDR3 nucleotides are TGTGCCAGCAGTAAACAGGGGTTGAGTACTGAAGCTTTCTTT. This encodes CASSKQGLSTEAFF.

The J gene is TRBJ2-3, the V gene TRBV24-1, with 7 bases matching TRBD2. There are 14 residues in the CDR3. With 6 bases clipped from V and 3 bases from J, the junction kept 5 bases outside the gene matches. Germline CDR1 and CDR2: KGHDR and SFDVKD. CDR3 amino acids: CATSSGGLTDTQYF. CDR3 bases: TGTGCCACCAGTTCGGGGGGATTAACAGATACGCAGTATTTT.

The genes are TRBV6-2 or TRBV6-3 and TRBJ1-6; no firm D call. The germline V gene has CDR1 MNHEY and CDR2 SVGEGT. V shed 3 bases and J shed 8 bases, with 11 bases lying between them. The CDR3 extends over 14 amino acids. DNA of the CDR3: TGTGCCAGCAGTTATTTGAGGATCGATTCACCCCTCCACTTT. Amino acids: CASSYLRIDSPLHF.

The chain combines TRBV7-8 with TRBJ1-3, with D possibly being TRBD1 (5 bases). V lost 0 bases and J lost 4, with 10 bases in between. CDR1 and CDR2 (germline): SGHVS, FQNEAQ. The CDR3 sequence is 15 residues long. The chain's CDR3 is CASSLAQGPGNTIYF. The DNA for the CDR3 is TGTGCCAGCAGCTTAGCCCAGGGTCCAGGAAACACCATATATTTT. The whole variable domain, filled in from reference TRBV7-8 and TRBJ1-3, reads GAGVSQSPRYKVAKRGQDVALRCDPISGHVSLFWYQQALGQGPEFLTYFQNEAQLDKSGLPSDRFFAERPEGSVSTLKIQRTQQEDSAVYLCASSLAQGPGNTIYFGEGSWLTVV.

This chain joins TRBV27 and TRBJ2-1; 9 bases align to TRBD2. Trimming cost V 0 bases and J 8 bases; bases outside gene matches: 11. Germline loops: CDR1 MNHEY, CDR2 SMNVEV (reference sequence). This CDR3 is built from 17 residues. CDR3 in amino acids: CASSLSPMAGGLDEQFF. The CDR3 DNA is TGTGCCAGCAGTTTATCCCCCATGGCGGGGGGGCTAGATGAGCAGTTCTTC.

The chain employs TRBV9 and TRBJ1-2, with 7 bases aligning to TRBD1. The germline V gene has CDR1 SGDLS and CDR2 YYNGEE. The CDR3 covers 14 residues. V gave up 4 bases and J gave up 1 base; unmatched junction bases: 4. This CDR3 reads CASSPGQNNYGYTF. The CDR3, as DNA: TGTGCCAGCAGCCCGGGACAGAATAACTATGGCTACACCTTC.

The chain couples TRBV30 to TRBJ1-4; 7 bases agree with TRBD1. V lost 2 bases to trimming and J lost 5 bases; unmatched junction nucleotides: 5. Germline values: CDR1 GTSNPN, CDR2 SVGIG (reference sequence). This CDR3 spans 14 amino acids. CDR3 coding DNA: TGTGCCTGGAGTCGTGGGACAGTCAATGAAAAACTGTTTTTT. It encodes CAWSRGTVNEKLFF. Using reference TRBV30 and TRBJ1-4 for the parts outside the CDR3, the full variable domain is SQTIHQWPATLVQPVGSPLSLECTVEGTSNPNLYWYRQAAGRGLQLLFYSVGIGQISSEVPQNLSASRPQDRQFILSSKKLLLSDSGFYLCAWSRGTVNEKLFFGSGTQLSVL.

The V and J genes are TRBV11-3 and TRBJ2-1; a weak D match, TRBD2 (6 bases). Germline V CDR1 and CDR2: SGHNT, YENEEA. The germline V and J ends were trimmed by 5 bases and 5 bases, with 13 bases remaining between them. The CDR3 contains 14 residues. CDR3 DNA: TGTGCCAGCAGCCCAACCGGGACTCACAATGAGCAGTTCTTC. Amino acid sequence: CASSPTGTHNEQFF.

This clone was found once. V and J are TRBV7-3 and TRBJ2-2, with D possibly being TRBD1 (6 bases). The CDR3 has 15 amino acids. The ends were cut back, 2 bases at V and 1 base at J, with 8 bases in the middle. The germline V gene has CDR1 SGHTA and CDR2 FQGTGA. CDR3 DNA sequence: TGTGCCAGCAGCTTATTGGGACAGAACACCGGGGAGCTGTTTTTT. It is translated as CASSLLGQNTGELFF.

The rearrangement uses TRBV5-6 and TRBJ1-2, with 9 bases matching TRBD1. With V trimmed by 4 bases and J by 7 bases, 11 bases remained unmatched. This CDR3 is built from 15 residues. Germline V gene sequence: CDR1 SGHDT, CDR2 YYEEEE. The CDR3 region has the DNA TGTGCCAGCAGCCTCGGGACAGGGTGGTCCGGTGGCTACACCTTC. Translation: CASSLGTGWSGGYTF.

The V call is TRBV19, the J call TRBJ1-2; weak D call: TRBD1 (5 bases). Germline V gene lookup returns CDR1 LNHDA and CDR2 SQIVND (reference sequence). CDR3 size: 13 residues. V was shortened by 5 bases and J by 6 bases, with 13 bases between the two germline ends. CDR3 sequence: CASSAEGRDGYTF. In DNA, the CDR3 is TGTGCCAGTAGTGCGGAGGGCAGGGATGGCTACACCTTC.

The gene calls are TRBV6-5 and TRBJ2-1, with D possibly being TRBD2 (5 bases). Trimming left V 6 bases short and J 2 bases short, with 8 bases between. The CDR3 loop spans 13 amino acids. Germline loops: CDR1 MNHEY, CDR2 SVGAGI. Written as DNA, the CDR3 is TGTGCCAGCAGGGACTCGCCCTACAATGAGCAGTTCTTC. Amino acid sequence: CASRDSPYNEQFF.

This clone was picked up one time. The J gene is TRBJ2-1, the V gene TRBV5-1; 9 nucleotides agree with TRBD2. With V trimmed by 4 bases and J by 2 bases, 4 bases remained unmatched. This CDR3 is 15 amino acids long. Germline CDR1 reads SGHRS; CDR2 reads YFSETQ. The CDR3 spells CASSLSGGTYNEQFF. In nucleotides, the CDR3 is TGCGCCAGCAGCCTTAGCGGGGGAACCTACAATGAGCAGTTCTTC.

V usage is TRBV6-5 and J usage is TRBJ1-1; weak D call: TRBD1 (6 bases). The germline CDR1 and CDR2 sequences are MNHEY and SVGAGI. This CDR3 contains 13 residues. Trimming cost V 6 bases and J 5 bases, with 13 bases left between them. This chain's CDR3 is CASRPTGQTEAFF. The DNA of the CDR3 is TGTGCCAGCAGGCCAACAGGGCAGACTGAAGCTTTCTTT.

J is TRBJ2-7 and V is TRBV2; perhaps TRBD1 as D (5 bases). The V gene lost 7 bases and the J gene lost 2 bases, with 15 bases spanning the gap. This CDR3 spans 14 amino acids. CDR1 is SNHLY, CDR2 FYNNEI, per germline. The CDR3 sequence: CASTGQGGTYEQYF. In nucleotides, the CDR3 is TGTGCCAGCACTGGGCAGGGTGGGACCTACGAGCAGTACTTC.

This chain connects TRBV30 to TRBJ2-1; possible D gene TRBD1, 6 bases. Germline CDR1 reads GTSNPN; CDR2 reads SVGIG (reference sequence). There are 12 residues in the CDR3. Deletions cut 8 bases from V and 4 bases from J, with 12 bases between. The CDR3 protein is CARDTSYNEQFF. The CDR3 DNA reads as TGTGCCCGGGACACATCTTACAATGAGCAGTTCTTC.

The rearrangement links TRBV6-5 to TRBJ1-1; 9 bases fit TRBD1. CDR3 length equals 13 residues. The germline gives CDR1 MNHEY, CDR2 SVGAGI. Trimming cost V 10 bases and J 5 bases; bases outside gene matches: 8. As DNA, the CDR3 is TGTGCCATTTTAGGGACAGGGAGAACTGAAGCTTTCTTT. Protein: CAILGTGRTEAFF.

V gene TRBV9 combines with J gene TRBJ1-2; 12 bases line up with TRBD1. Germline values: CDR1 SGDLS, CDR2 YYNGEE. With V trimmed by 3 bases and J by 3 bases, 6 bases remained unmatched. CDR3 length: 16 amino acids. CDR3 sequence reads: CASSDGTGGEYYGYTF. CDR3 in DNA: TGTGCCAGCAGCGATGGGACAGGGGGCGAATACTATGGCTACACCTTC.

This chain links TRBV4-1 with TRBJ1-2; D remains unclear. V gave up 0 bases and J gave up 6 bases, with 20 bases separating them. The CDR3 covers 17 residues. The V gene's germline CDR1 is MGHRA and CDR2 YSYEKL. The CDR3, as DNA: TGCGCCAGCAGCCAAGACCCCACCGCGGTGTCCCTAAATGGCTACACCTTC. Residues: CASSQDPTAVSLNGYTF.

V is TRBV27 and J is TRBJ1-5, with a possible D match to TRBD1 (6 bases). The CDR3 sequence is 14 residues long. The V and J ends lost 4 bases and 2 bases respectively, with 9 bases between them. Germline lookup yields CDR1 MNHEY and CDR2 SMNVEV (reference sequence). The CDR3, as DNA: TGTGCCAGCAGTTGGGGACATCGCAATCAGCCCCAGCATTTT. It translates to CASSWGHRNQPQHF.

This rearrangement joins TRBV10-3 to TRBJ1-1, with TRBD1 matching 7 bases. The length of the CDR3 is 14 residues. Germline V CDR1 and CDR2: ENHRY, SYGVKD. The junction had 8 bases not matched to a gene; V was cut back by 7 bases and J by 3 bases. The CDR3 loop is CAINTGALDTEAFF. CDR3 in DNA: TGTGCCATCAACACAGGGGCGCTTGACACTGAAGCTTTCTTT.

J is TRBJ2-2 and V is TRBV6-1, with 11 nucleotides matching TRBD2. The CDR3 runs 17 residues. J lost 5 bases, V lost 0 bases, and 5 bases had no gene match. The germline V gene has CDR1 MNHNS and CDR2 SASEGT. The CDR3: CASSEAGWTSGTGELFF. The CDR3 DNA sequence: TGTGCCAGCAGTGAAGCCGGTTGGACTAGCGGGACCGGGGAGCTGTTTTTT.

This chain connects TRBV2 to TRBJ2-7; 7 bases fit TRBD1. CDR1 is SNHLY, CDR2 FYNNEI, per germline. The CDR3 loop spans 14 amino acids. V lost 6 bases and J lost 1; bases outside the gene matches: 6. In nucleotides, the CDR3 is TGTGCCAGCAGAGTACAGGGGTTGTCCTACGAGCAGTACTTC. Amino acids: CASRVQGLSYEQYF.

This clone was observed a few times. This rearrangement joins TRBV7-9 to TRBJ1-5; D gene uncertain. Germline V gene data show CDR1 as SEHNR and CDR2 as FQNEAQ (reference sequence). The CDR3 runs 14 residues. V lost 3 bases and J lost 1, with 7 bases in between. CDR3 nucleotides: TGTGCCAGCAGCTTGGAGACGAGCAATCAGCCCCAGCATTTT. This gives the protein CASSLETSNQPQHF. Using reference TRBV7-9 and TRBJ1-5 for the parts outside the CDR3, the full variable domain is DTGVSQNPRHKITKRGQNVTFRCDPISEHNRLYWYRQTLGQGPEFLTYFQNEAQLEKSRLLSDRFSAERPKGSFSTLEIQRTEQGDSAMYLCASSLETSNQPQHFGDGTRLSIL.